This T cell receptor (beta chain) was identified during a study of blood T cells in healthy people across ages. Comment on this clonotype: At one end the junction does not follow the germline gene, possibly because of a read error.

Primers used in a second PCR of roughly 6 to 12 cycles were a sample-barcoded 5' primer and a J-beta primer mix. MiXCR, run by TCRdb on the 5' RACE reads, gives a single entry per CDR3 protein. The profile shows some 800,000 distinct CDR3 sequences, more than 40% of them singletons. The TCR was taken from a man aged 55 to 70 in good health. Sequenced sample: blood.

DNA for the CDR3: TGTGCCAGCAGCGCTACAGGGGGGTTAGATGCGCAGTATTTT. Translating it yields CASSATGGLDAQYF. The chain has TRBV7-2 and TRBJ2-3, with 8 bases matching TRBD1. The CDR3 sequence is 14 residues long. Germline V lookup: CDR1 SGHTA, CDR2 FQGNSA. Full variable domain (outside the CDR3, taken from reference TRBV7-2 and TRBJ2-3): GAGVSQSPSNKVTEKGKDVELRCDPISGHTALYWYRQSLGQGLEFLIYFQGNSAPDKSGLPSDRFSAERTGGSVSTLTIQRTQQEDSAVYLCASSATGGLDAQYFGPGTRLTVL.